Presented here are 8 T cell receptor beta chains from one specimen sequenced in a study of blood T cell repertoires in COVID-19 (dated by TCRdb to the early 2020s). The method behind the library was the immunoSEQ multiplex PCR assay. TCRdb took over this immuneACCESS table, retaining in-frame rearrangements with V and J assigned. Such tables are incomplete; in checked studies, under half of the missing clones stem from an unresolved V gene, and the remainder is unexplained. For this sample the table gives a few hundred thousand clones, of which 89% were detected only once. Of the sample, approximately 6.5% is held by the ten largest clones. Specimen: peripheral blood. The source is a man younger than 30 who had recovered from COVID-19.

The chain employs TRBV6-5 and TRBJ2-4; TRBD1 aligns across 8 bases. CDR1 is MNHEY, CDR2 SVGAGI, per germline. This CDR3 region has 14 residues. Germline trimming cut 5 bases from V and 2 bases from J; bases unmatched to any gene: 2. The CDR3 loop is CASSRQGTKNIQYF. In DNA form, the CDR3 reads TGTGCCAGCAGTAGACAGGGGACCAAAAACATTCAGTACTTC.

The CDR3 spells CASRADSYEQYF. The CDR3, as DNA: TGTGCCAGCAGGGCGGATTCCTACGAGCAGTACTTC. The gene calls are TRBV6-5 and TRBJ2-7; D uncertain. Germline V CDR1 and CDR2: MNHEY, SVGAGI. V was clipped by 6 bases and J by 1 base, with 7 bases between them. CDR3 length equals 12 residues.

The chain employs TRBV3-1 (or the pseudogene TRBV3-2) and TRBJ1-1; D call uncertain. The CDR3 covers 13 residues. The germline gives CDR1 LGHDT, CDR2 YNNKEL (reference sequence). Trimming removed 0 bases from V and 4 bases from J, with 6 bases in between. The CDR3 bases are TGTGCCAGCAGCCAAGAGAGAGGCACTGAAGCTTTCTTT. It translates to CASSQERGTEAFF.

The chain employs TRBV11-1 and TRBJ2-1; 8 bases are shared with TRBD1. CDR1 is SGHAT, CDR2 FQDESV, per germline (reference sequence). The CDR3 runs to 11 residues. The junction had 6 bases not matched to a gene; V was cut back by 5 bases and J by 15 bases. The CDR3 sequence: CASSPGQGMFF. DNA for the CDR3: TGTGCCAGCAGCCCCGGACAGGGAATGTTCTTC. Drawing the rest from reference TRBV11-1 and TRBJ2-1, the complete variable domain is EAEVAQSPRYKITEKSQAVAFWCDPISGHATLYWYRQILGQGPELLVQFQDESVVDDSQLPKDRFSAERLKGVDSTLKIQPAELGDSAMYLCASSPGQGMFFGPGTRLTVL.

V usage is TRBV27 and J usage is TRBJ1-2; D may be TRBD1 (6 bases). This CDR3 has 12 residues. Trimming cost V 7 bases and J 7 bases, with 13 bases left between them. Per the germline V gene, CDR1 is MNHEY and CDR2 is SMNVEV (reference sequence). The CDR3 nucleotides read TGTGCCAGCAAAGCGGGGGGCGGTGGCTACACCTTC. It yields the protein CASKAGGGGYTF.

This chain joins TRBV28 and TRBJ2-1, with 7 nucleotides matching TRBD1. The CDR3 loop spans 19 amino acids. The germline CDR1 and CDR2 sequences are MDHEN and SYDVKM. J was trimmed by 5 bases and V by 4 bases; bases with no gene match: 20. The CDR3 nucleotides read TGTGCCAGCAGTTCCGGGACAGTCAGGCCGGGACGACCAAACAATGAGCAGTTCTTC. The encoded protein is CASSSGTVRPGRPNNEQFF.

This rearrangement joins TRBV6-8 to TRBJ2-3; 9 nucleotides align to TRBD2. Germline loops: CDR1 MNHGY, CDR2 SAAAGT. Trimming cost V 6 bases and J 2 bases; bases outside gene matches: 9. This CDR3 spans 16 amino acids. The CDR3 sequence: CASSAGLAQSTDTQYF. In DNA, the CDR3 is TGTGCCAGCAGCGCTGGACTAGCGCAATCCACAGATACGCAGTATTTT.

This clone was seen a single time. The rearrangement links TRBV5-1 to TRBJ2-3, with 8 nucleotides matching TRBD1. Per the germline V gene, CDR1 is SGHRS and CDR2 is YFSETQ. V was pared by 2 bases and J by 5 bases, with 7 bases of the junction left unmatched. There are 15 residues in the CDR3. The CDR3 is CASSFGRGQRDTQYF. As DNA, the CDR3 is TGCGCCAGCAGCTTTGGCAGGGGGCAACGAGATACGCAGTATTTT.